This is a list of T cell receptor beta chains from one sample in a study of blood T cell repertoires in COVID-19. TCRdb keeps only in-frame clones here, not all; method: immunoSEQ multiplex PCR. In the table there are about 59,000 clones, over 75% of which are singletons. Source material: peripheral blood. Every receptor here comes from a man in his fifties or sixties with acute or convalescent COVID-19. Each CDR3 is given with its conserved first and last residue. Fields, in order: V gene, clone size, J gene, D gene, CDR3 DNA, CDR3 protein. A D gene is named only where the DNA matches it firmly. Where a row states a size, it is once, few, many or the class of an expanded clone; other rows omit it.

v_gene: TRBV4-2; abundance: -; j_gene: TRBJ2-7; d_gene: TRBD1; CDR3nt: TGTGCCAGCAGCCAAACCGGACAGGGGGGAGCCTACGAGCAGTACTTC; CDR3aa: CASSQTGQGGAYEQYF
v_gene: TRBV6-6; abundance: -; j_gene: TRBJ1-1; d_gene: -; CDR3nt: TGTGCCAGCAGTATGGGAGTGAACACTGAAGCTTTCTTT; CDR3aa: CASSMGVNTEAFF
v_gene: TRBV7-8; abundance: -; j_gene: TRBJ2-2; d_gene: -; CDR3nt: TGTGCCAGCAGACGCGACACCGCGAACACCGGGGAGCTGTTTTTT; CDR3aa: CASRRDTANTGELFF
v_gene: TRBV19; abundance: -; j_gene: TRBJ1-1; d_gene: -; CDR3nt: TGTGCCAGTAGTATAGATCGTGGCGGGGCTGAAGCTTTCTTT; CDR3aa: CASSIDRGGAEAFF
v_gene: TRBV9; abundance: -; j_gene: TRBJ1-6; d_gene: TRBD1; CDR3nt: TGTGCCAGCAGCGCTGGGGACAGGCTGGAAAATTCACCCCTCCACTTT; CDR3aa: CASSAGDRLENSPLHF
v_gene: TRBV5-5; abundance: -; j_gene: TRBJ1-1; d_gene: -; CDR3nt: TGTGCCAGCAGCAGCTTGAATACTAACACTGAAGCTTTCTTT; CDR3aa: CASSSLNTNTEAFF
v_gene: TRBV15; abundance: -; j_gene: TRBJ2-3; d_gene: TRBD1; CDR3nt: TGTGCCACCAGCAGCAACAGGGGGCGCACAGATACGCAGTATTTT; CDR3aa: CATSSNRGRTDTQYF
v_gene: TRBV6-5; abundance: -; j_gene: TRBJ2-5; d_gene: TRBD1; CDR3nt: TGTGCCAGCAGTATACAGGGGGCCCTCCAAGAGACCCAGTACTTC; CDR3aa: CASSIQGALQETQYF
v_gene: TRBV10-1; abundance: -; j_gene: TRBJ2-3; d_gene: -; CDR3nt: TGCGCCAGCAGTGAGAACGCAGCGAGTACAGATACGCAGTATTTT; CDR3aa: CASSENAASTDTQYF
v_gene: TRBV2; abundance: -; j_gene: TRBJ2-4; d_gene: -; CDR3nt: TGTGCCAGCAGAGTACAGGGCACGGACAAAAACATTCAGTACTTC; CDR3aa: CASRVQGTDKNIQYF
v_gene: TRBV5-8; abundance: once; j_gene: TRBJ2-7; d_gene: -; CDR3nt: TGTGCCAGCAGCTCTTCCGGGACTTACTACGAGCAGTACTTC; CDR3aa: CASSSSGTYYEQYF
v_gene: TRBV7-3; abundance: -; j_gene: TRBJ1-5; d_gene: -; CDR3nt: TGTGCCAGCAGCTTAAATAAAAATCAGCCCCAGCATTTT; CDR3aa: CASSLNKNQPQHF
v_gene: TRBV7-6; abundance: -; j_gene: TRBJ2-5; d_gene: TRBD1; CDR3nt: TGTGCCAGCAGCTCGACAGGGACGCAGTACTTC; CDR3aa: CASSSTGTQYF
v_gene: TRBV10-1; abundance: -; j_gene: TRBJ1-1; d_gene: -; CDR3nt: TGCGCCAGCAGTGACGGCGGGGGTGGCACTGAAGCTTTCTTT; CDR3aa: CASSDGGGGTEAFF
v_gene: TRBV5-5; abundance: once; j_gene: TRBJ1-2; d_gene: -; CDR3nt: TGTGCCAGCAGCTTGGCCGGGGGTTTGGATGGCTACACCTTC; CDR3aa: CASSLAGGLDGYTF